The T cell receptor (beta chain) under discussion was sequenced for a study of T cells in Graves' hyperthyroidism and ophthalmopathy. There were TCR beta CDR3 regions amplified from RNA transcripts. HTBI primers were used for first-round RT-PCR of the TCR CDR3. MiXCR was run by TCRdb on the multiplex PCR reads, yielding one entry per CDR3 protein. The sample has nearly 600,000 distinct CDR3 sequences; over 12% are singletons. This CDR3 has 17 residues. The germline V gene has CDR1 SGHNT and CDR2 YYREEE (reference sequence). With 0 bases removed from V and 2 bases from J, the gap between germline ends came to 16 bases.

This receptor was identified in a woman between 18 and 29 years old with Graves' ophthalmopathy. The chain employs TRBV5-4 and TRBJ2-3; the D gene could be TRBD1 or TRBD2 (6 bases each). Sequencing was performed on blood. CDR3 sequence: CASSLASAGHFTDTQYF. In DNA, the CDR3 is TGTGCCAGCAGCTTGGCGAGCGCGGGACATTTCACAGATACGCAGTATTTT.